The sequence of this T cell receptor beta chain was determined in a study of PD-L1 blockade in urothelial cancer. Specified time point: pretreatment peripheral blood. This CDR3 is 15 amino acids long. Germline V gene data show CDR1 as MGHDK and CDR2 as SYGVNS. Trimming took 6 bases from V and 5 from J; bases not matched to a gene: 7. Here immunoSEQ multiplex PCR was the method, and the copy in TCRdb shows in-frame clones only, minus some. The sample holds about 72,000 clones; 90% are singletons and the top ten take under 6%. This receptor was taken from a man between 65 and 85 years old with urothelial cancer. This chain connects TRBV25-1 to TRBJ2-1; 10 nucleotides align to TRBD2. The sample here was PBMCs, taken around atezolizumab (anti-PD-L1) treatment. CDR3 sequence: CASSKLAGVDNEQFF. Here the CDR3 DNA reads TGTGCCAGCAGCAAGCTAGCGGGAGTTGACAATGAGCAGTTCTTC.